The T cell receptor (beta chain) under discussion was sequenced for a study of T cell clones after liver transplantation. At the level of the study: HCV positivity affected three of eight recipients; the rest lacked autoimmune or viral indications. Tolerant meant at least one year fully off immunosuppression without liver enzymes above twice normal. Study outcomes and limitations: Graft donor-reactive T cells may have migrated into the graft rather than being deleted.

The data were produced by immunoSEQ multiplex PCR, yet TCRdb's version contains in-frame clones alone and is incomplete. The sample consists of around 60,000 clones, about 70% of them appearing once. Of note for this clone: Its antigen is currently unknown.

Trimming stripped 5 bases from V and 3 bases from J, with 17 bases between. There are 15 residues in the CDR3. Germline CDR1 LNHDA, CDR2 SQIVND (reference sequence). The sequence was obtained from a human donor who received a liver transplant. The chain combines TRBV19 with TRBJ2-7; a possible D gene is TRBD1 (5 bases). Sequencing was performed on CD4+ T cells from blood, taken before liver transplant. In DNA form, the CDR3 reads TGTGCCAGTAGTGAAAGGACCGAGACAGTCTACGAGCAGTACTTC. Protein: CASSERTETVYEQYF.